This T cell receptor beta chain was profiled in a study of CXCR3-negative and CXCR3-positive naive CD8 T cells. Points from the study as a whole: CXCR3-positive naive cells carried more hydrophobic TRB CDR3s than CXCR3-negative naive cells did.

This CDR3 is 14 amino acids long. In germline, CDR1 is SGHVS, CDR2 FNYEAQ. All TRB cDNA libraries came from 5' RACE performed with UMI labels. TCRdb reworked the 5' RACE reads into one entry per CDR3 protein, no DNA. The sample totals tens of thousands of distinct CDR3 sequences. As to this clonotype: The antigen remains unidentified.

The receptor's source is a human donor in good health. Some clones in this sample may be carry-over from other donors' samples. The chain recombines TRBV7-6 with TRBJ1-3. The sample consisted of naive CXCR3+ CD8+ T cells from blood. Indicated subset: CD45RO-CCR7+CD27+CD95- naive CD8+ T cells expressing CXCR3 (TNR3+). CDR3 region: CASSLVRRGNTIYF.